These 14 T cell receptor beta chains originate from one sample sequenced in a study of blood T cells in healthy people across ages. Through a sample-barcoded 5' primer and a J-beta primer mix, a second PCR was run for 7 to 11 cycles. MiXCR was run by TCRdb on the 5' RACE reads, yielding one entry per CDR3 protein. The sample has roughly 800,000 distinct CDR3 sequences, around 25% seen once. The same sample was also studied in work on T cells of mothers and their children.

The specimen was blood. The receptors stem from a boy younger than 18 in good health.

Only a few counts were recorded for this clonotype. Compared with germline, one end of the junction differs, possibly owing to a read error. This chain joins TRBV28 and TRBJ2-4; D possibly matches TRBD1 or TRBD2 (7 bases each). The CDR3 spans 19 residues. Germline CDR1 MDHEN, CDR2 SYDVKM. Here the CDR3 reads CASSFPTGRGFLTKTIQYF. CDR3 sequence (DNA): TGTGCCAGCAGTTTTCCGACAGGGAGGGGATTTTTAACCAAAACCATTCAGTACTTC.

In this sample, this clonotype turned up a few times. The J gene is TRBJ2-7, the V gene TRBV6-2 or TRBV6-3; D perhaps matches TRBD1 (7 bases). The CDR3 loop spans 14 amino acids. Germline assignment: CDR1 MNHEY and CDR2 SVGEGT. Between the trimmed V and J ends, which lost 7 bases and 0 bases, there was a span of 13 bases. The DNA for the CDR3 is TGTGCCAGCAAGGAGGAGGGGGCCTCCTACGAGCAGTACTTC. The encoded protein is CASKEEGASYEQYF.

This clonotype was recorded a few times. The chain employs TRBV15 and TRBJ2-4; D remains unclear. The CDR3 is 14 residues long. Germline loops: CDR1 LNHNV, CDR2 YYDKDF (reference sequence). V lost 1 base and J 9 bases, leaving 13 bases between the germline ends. The CDR3 here is CATSRAPGDGIQYF. The CDR3 DNA reads as TGTGCCACCAGCAGAGCCCCGGGCGATGGCATTCAGTACTTC.

Only a few counts were recorded for this clonotype. V and J are TRBV2 and TRBJ2-5, with D possibly being TRBD1 (6 bases). The CDR3 extends over 17 amino acids. The V gene lost 6 bases and the J gene lost 1 base, with 21 bases spanning the gap. CDR1 and CDR2 (germline): SNHLY, FYNNEI. The CDR3 coding sequence is TGTGCCAGCAGCCGCTCCCTATCAGGGGATCTCCAAGAGACCCAGTACTTC. Translating gives CASSRSLSGDLQETQYF. Combining the CDR3 with reference TRBV2 and TRBJ2-5 gives the whole variable domain EPEVTQTPSHQVTQMGQEVILRCVPISNHLYFYWYRQILGQKVEFLVSFYNNEISEKSEIFDDQFSVERPDGSNFTLKIRSTKLEDSAMYFCASSRSLSGDLQETQYFGPGTRLLVL.

The chain employs TRBV12-3 or TRBV12-4 and TRBJ2-3; 12 bases line up with TRBD2. This CDR3 comprises 16 residues. Trimming took 3 bases from V and 7 from J; bases not matched to a gene: 8. CDR3: CASSFWASGGAHTQYF. The CDR3 bases are TGTGCCAGCAGTTTTTGGGCTAGCGGGGGGGCGCATACGCAGTATTTT.

The CDR3 loop is CASSITAREGNTIYF. The CDR3 DNA is TGTGCCAGTAGTATTACGGCCAGGGAAGGAAACACCATATATTTT. The chain recombines TRBV19 with TRBJ1-3; D may be TRBD1 (5 bases). The CDR3 spans 15 residues. The germline CDR1 and CDR2 sequences are LNHDA and SQIVND (reference sequence). Trimming took 3 bases from V and 4 from J, leaving 13 bases between them.

The rearrangement joins TRBV12-3 or TRBV12-4 to TRBJ2-5; D remains unclear. The J call may be faulty, since TRBJ2-1 better matches the DNA end. The CDR3 is 15 residues long. As DNA, the CDR3 is TGTGCCAGCAGTTTTGTCCTCCGCTCCTACAATGAGCAGTTCTTC. Protein: CASSFVLRSYNEQFF.

This clonotype has more than one count but fewer than ten. The V and J genes are TRBV9 and TRBJ2-7; D is perhaps TRBD1 (6 bases). The CDR3 extends over 14 amino acids. V was pared by 4 bases and J by 6 bases, with 17 bases between. Germline CDR1 is SGDLS and CDR2 is YYNGEE. Written as DNA, the CDR3 is TGTGCCAGCAGCCCCCGACAGGAAATTTCCGAGCAGTACTTC. Translation gives CASSPRQEISEQYF.

This clonotype has just a few counts. The V gene is TRBV11-2, the J gene TRBJ2-7, with 8 bases aligning to TRBD2. Germline V gene data show CDR1 as SGHAT and CDR2 as FQNNGV. This CDR3 comprises 13 residues. V dropped 6 bases and J dropped 3; count of bases not matched to a gene: 4. The CDR3 DNA is TGTGCCAGCAGACTAGCGGAAGACTACGAGCAGTACTTC. Encoded protein: CASRLAEDYEQYF.

In this sample, this clonotype turned up a few times. The rearrangement uses TRBV12-3 or TRBV12-4 and TRBJ2-5, with D possibly TRBD1 on 5 matching bases. The CDR3 loop spans 15 amino acids. The V end lost 2 bases, the J end lost 5 bases, and 15 bases lay between the germline ends. CDR3 protein: CASSLRLKGWETQYF. The CDR3, as DNA: TGTGCCAGCAGTTTACGCCTGAAGGGGTGGGAGACCCAGTACTTC.

This clonotype was seen a handful of times. V is TRBV29-1 and J is TRBJ1-2, with D possibly TRBD1 on 5 matching bases. This CDR3 is built from 11 residues. Germline CDR1 and CDR2: SQVTM and ANQGSEA. V lost 6 bases to trimming and J lost 7 bases, with 12 bases between them. CDR3 bases: TGCAGCGTCGACCAGGGTTCTGGCTACACCTTC. Protein: CSVDQGSGYTF.

This chain's CDR3 is CASSVGILTSGSSNEQFF. The CDR3 DNA reads as TGTGCCAGCAGCGTGGGAATCCTGACTAGCGGGAGTTCCAATGAGCAGTTCTTC. The gene calls are TRBV9 and TRBJ2-1, with 12 positions matching TRBD2. Germline CDR1 and CDR2: SGDLS and YYNGEE. The CDR3 covers 18 residues. V gave up 2 bases and J gave up 6 bases; unmatched junction bases: 12.

J is TRBJ1-5 and V is TRBV19; maybe TRBD1 (5 bases). Trimming took 5 bases from V and 5 from J, leaving 19 bases between them. CDR3 size: 16 residues. Germline-derived CDR1 and CDR2 are LNHDA and SQIVND (reference sequence). The CDR3 DNA is TGTGCCAGTAGTCTCCTCCCCGGGACCCCCTATCAGCCCCAGCATTTT. Residues: CASSLLPGTPYQPQHF.

The rearrangement joins TRBV12-3 or TRBV12-4 to TRBJ2-1; tentative D call: TRBD1 (5 bases). The DNA matches TRBJ2-7 better at its end, which makes the J call doubtful. The CDR3 spans 12 residues. CDR3 amino acids: CASQARATEQYF. CDR3 in DNA: TGTGCCAGCCAGGCCAGGGCCACCGAGCAGTACTTC.